The entry below gives a single TCR beta chain sequence along with its context. This sample was taken from a study of blood T cell repertoires in COVID-19. CDR3 length: 14 amino acids. V lost 2 bases and J lost 0, with 7 bases in between. CDR1 SGHTA and CDR2 FQGTGA come from the germline V gene. Clones were sequenced by immunoSEQ multiplex PCR, and TCRdb holds only the in-frame ones, with some missing. The profile covers about 49,000 clones, with over 65% appearing a single time and roughly 12% taken by the ten largest. V usage is TRBV7-3 and J usage is TRBJ1-1; perhaps TRBD1 as D (6 bases). The sequencing input was peripheral blood. This sequence was found in a human donor in a cohort sampled during active COVID-19. The CDR3, as DNA: TGTGCCAGCAGCTTAGCAGGGGTGAACACTGAAGCTTTCTTT. This codes for CASSLAGVNTEAFF.